Reported below is one T cell receptor beta chain. Its antigen remains unidentified. The treatment is: roughly 11-day PBMC culture with coronavirus spike peptide pools or control peptides (ViraFEST assay). Fresh replacement IL-2 medium substituted for half the medium on days 3 and 7. The data stem from a study of vaccination and CD4 T cells after COVID-19. Study details: Participants were vaccinated with two doses, given as either BNT162b2 or mRNA-1273 vaccine.

Oncomine TCR Beta short-read sequencing was applied to DNA from cultured CD4+ T cells. Investigators isolated genomic DNA from cultured CD4+ T cells. One entry per CDR3 protein results from TCRdb running MiXCR on the PCR reads. The table lists some 14,000 distinct CDR3 sequences, under 85% of them singletons. V shed 0 bases and J shed 5 bases, with 15 bases lying between them. CDR1 is SGHRS and CDR2 is YFSETQ in the germline V gene. The CDR3 sequence is 15 residues long. The chain is built from TRBV5-1 and TRBJ2-7; a possible D gene is TRBD1 (5 bases). The clonotype was recovered from a human donor who had recovered from COVID-19. Input material: CD4+ T cells from blood, cultured in vitro. CDR3 in DNA: TGCGCCAGCAGCTTGGACTACGCCAGGGCAGACGAGCAGTACTTC. It encodes CASSLDYARADEQYF.